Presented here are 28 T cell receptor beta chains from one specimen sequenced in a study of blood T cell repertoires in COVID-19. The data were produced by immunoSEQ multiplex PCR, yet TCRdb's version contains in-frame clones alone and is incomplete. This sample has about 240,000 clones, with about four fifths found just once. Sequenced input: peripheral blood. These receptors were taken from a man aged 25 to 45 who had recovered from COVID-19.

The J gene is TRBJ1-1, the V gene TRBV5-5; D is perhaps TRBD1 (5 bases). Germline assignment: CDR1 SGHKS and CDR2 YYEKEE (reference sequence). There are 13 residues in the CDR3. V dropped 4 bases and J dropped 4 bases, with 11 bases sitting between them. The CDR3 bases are TGTGCCAGCAGCCCGAGTGGGGCCACTGAAGCTTTCTTT. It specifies CASSPSGATEAFF.

The CDR3 nucleotides read TGTGCCAGCCGCGGACAGGCCGTCAATCAGCCCCAGCATTTT. Its protein product is CASRGQAVNQPQHF. V usage is TRBV28 and J usage is TRBJ1-5; 7 bases match TRBD1. This CDR3 comprises 14 residues. The ends lost 8 bases at V and 3 bases at J; junction bases unmatched: 7. Germline CDR1 and CDR2: MDHEN and SYDVKM.

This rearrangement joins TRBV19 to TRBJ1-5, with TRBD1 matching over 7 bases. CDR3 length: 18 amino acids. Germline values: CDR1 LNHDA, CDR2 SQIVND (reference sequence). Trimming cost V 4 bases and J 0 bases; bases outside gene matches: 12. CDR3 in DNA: TGTGCCAGTAGTACTTGGACAGGACTAGCCCTTAGCAATCAGCCCCAGCATTTT. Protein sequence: CASSTWTGLALSNQPQHF.

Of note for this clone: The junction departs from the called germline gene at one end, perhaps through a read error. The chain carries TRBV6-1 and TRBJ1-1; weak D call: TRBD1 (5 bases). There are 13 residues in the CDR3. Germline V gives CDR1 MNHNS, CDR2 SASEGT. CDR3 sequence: CASREDRLAEAFF. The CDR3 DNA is TGTGCCAGCAGAGAAGACAGATTGGCTGAAGCTTTCTTT.

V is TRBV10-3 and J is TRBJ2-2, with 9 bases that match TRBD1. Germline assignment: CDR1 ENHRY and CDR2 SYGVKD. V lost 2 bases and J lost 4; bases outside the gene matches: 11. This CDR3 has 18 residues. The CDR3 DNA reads TGTGCCATCAGTGAGCTACCGACCGGGACAGGGCGCACCGGGGAGCTGTTTTTT. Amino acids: CAISELPTGTGRTGELFF.

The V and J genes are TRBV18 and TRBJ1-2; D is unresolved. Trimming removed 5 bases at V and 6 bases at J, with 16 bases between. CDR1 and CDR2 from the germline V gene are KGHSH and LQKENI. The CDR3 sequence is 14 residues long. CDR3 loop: CASSESAGSDGYTF. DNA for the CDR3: TGTGCCAGCTCAGAATCGGCGGGTTCAGATGGCTACACCTTC.

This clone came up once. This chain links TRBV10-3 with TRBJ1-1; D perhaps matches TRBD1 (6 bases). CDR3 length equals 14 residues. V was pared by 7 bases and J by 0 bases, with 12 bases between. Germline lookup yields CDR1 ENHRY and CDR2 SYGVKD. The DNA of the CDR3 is TGTGCCATCAAAGACAGGATTATGAACACTGAAGCTTTCTTT. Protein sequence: CAIKDRIMNTEAFF.

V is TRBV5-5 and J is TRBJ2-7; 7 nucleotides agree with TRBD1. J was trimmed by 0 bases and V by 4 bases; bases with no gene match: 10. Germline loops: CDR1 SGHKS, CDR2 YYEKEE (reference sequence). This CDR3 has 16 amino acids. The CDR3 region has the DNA TGTGCCAGCAGCCGACTGACTGACAGGGTCTCCTACGAGCAGTACGTC. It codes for CASSRLTDRVSYEQYV.

The CDR3 nucleotides read TGTGCCAGCAGCGTTGCGGACAGTTCCTATGGCTACACCTTC. It is translated as CASSVADSSYGYTF. V is TRBV9 and J is TRBJ1-2; D perhaps matches TRBD1 (6 bases). There are 14 residues in the CDR3. Trimming took 2 bases from V and 4 from J, leaving 12 bases between them. Germline V gene sequence: CDR1 SGDLS, CDR2 YYNGEE.

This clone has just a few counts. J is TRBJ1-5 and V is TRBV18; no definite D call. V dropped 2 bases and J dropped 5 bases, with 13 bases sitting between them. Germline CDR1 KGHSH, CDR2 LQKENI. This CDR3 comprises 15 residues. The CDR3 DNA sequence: TGTGCCAGCTCACCAATGCAGACTATCCATCAGCCCCAGCATTTT. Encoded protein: CASSPMQTIHQPQHF.

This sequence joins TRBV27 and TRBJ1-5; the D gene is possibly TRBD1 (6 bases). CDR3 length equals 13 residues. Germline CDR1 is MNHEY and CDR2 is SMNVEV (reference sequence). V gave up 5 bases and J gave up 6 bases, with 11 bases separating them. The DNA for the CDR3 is TGTGCCAGCAGTACGGGGGGCGGTCAGCCCCAGCATTTT. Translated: CASSTGGGQPQHF.

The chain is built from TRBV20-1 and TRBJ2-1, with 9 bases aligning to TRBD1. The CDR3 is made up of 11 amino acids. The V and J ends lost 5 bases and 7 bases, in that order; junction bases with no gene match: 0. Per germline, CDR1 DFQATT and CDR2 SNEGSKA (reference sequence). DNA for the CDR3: TGCAGTGCTGGACAGGGGAATGAGCAGTTCTTC. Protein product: CSAGQGNEQFF.

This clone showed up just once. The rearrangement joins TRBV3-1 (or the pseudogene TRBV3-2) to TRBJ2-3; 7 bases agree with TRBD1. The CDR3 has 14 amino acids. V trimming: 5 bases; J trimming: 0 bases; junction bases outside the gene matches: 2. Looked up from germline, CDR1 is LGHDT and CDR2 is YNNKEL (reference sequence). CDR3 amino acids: CASSKGASTDTQYF. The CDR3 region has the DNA TGTGCCAGCAGCAAGGGGGCGAGCACAGATACGCAGTATTTT.

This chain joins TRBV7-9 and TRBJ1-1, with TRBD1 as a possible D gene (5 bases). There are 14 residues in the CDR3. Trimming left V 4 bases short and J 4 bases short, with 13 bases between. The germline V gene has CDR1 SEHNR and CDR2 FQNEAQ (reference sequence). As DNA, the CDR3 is TGTGCCAGCAGCTCTTCGGGGGGTGGCACTGAAGCTTTCTTT. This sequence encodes CASSSSGGGTEAFF. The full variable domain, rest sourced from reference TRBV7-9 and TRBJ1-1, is DTGVSQNPRHKITKRGQNVTFRCDPISEHNRLYWYRQTLGQGPEFLTYFQNEAQLEKSRLLSDRFSAERPKGSFSTLEIQRTEQGDSAMYLCASSSSGGGTEAFFGQGTRLTVV.

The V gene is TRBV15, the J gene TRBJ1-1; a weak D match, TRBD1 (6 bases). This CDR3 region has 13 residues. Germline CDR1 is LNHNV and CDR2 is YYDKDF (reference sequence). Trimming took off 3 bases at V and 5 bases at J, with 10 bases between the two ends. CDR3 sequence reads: CATSSSRGTEAFF. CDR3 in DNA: TGTGCCACCAGCAGCTCGAGGGGGACTGAAGCTTTCTTT.

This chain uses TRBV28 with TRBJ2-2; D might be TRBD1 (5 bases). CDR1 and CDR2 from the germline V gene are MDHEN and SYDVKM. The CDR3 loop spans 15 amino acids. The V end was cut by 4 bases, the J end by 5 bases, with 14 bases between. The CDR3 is CASSSARDVTGELFF. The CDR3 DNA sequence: TGTGCCAGCAGTTCGGCCAGGGATGTAACCGGGGAGCTGTTTTTT.

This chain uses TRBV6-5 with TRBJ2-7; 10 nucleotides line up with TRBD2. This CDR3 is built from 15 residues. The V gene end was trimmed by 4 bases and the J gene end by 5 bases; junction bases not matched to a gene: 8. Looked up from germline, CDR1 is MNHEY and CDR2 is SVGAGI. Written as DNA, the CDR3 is TGTGCCAGCAGTTTGCTAGCGGGGGAGGGCCACGAGCAGTACTTC. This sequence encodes CASSLLAGEGHEQYF.

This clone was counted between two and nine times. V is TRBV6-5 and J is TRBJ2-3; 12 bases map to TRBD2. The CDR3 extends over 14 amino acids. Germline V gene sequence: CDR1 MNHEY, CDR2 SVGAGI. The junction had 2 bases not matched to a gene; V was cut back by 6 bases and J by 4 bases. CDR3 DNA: TGTGCCAGCAGCCGGACTAGCGGGGCAGATACGCAGTATTTT. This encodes CASSRTSGADTQYF.

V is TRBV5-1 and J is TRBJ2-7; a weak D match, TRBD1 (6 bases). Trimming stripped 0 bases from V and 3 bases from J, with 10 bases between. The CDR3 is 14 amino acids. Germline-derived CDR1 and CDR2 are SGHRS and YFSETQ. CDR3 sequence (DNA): TGCGCCAGCAGCTTGGGTCGACAGGTCTACGAGCAGTACTTC. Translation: CASSLGRQVYEQYF.

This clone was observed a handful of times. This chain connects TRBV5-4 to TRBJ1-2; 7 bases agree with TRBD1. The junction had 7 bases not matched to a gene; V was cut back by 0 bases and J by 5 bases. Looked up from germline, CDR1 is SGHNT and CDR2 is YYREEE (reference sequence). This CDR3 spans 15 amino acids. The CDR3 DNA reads TGTGCCAGCAGCTTGGGCCAGGGACAGCCTTATGGCTACACCTTC. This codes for CASSLGQGQPYGYTF.

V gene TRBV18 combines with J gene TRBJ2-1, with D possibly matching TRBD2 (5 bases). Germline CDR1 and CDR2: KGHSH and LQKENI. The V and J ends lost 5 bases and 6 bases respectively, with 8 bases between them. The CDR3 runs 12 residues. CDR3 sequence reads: CASSAEGNEQFF. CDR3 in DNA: TGTGCCAGCTCAGCAGAGGGCAATGAGCAGTTCTTC.

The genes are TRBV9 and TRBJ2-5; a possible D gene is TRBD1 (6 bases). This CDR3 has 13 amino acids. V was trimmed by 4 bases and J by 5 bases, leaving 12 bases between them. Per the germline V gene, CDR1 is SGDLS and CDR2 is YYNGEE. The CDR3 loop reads CASSLQGWETQYF. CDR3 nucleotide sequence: TGTGCCAGCAGCTTACAGGGCTGGGAGACCCAGTACTTC.

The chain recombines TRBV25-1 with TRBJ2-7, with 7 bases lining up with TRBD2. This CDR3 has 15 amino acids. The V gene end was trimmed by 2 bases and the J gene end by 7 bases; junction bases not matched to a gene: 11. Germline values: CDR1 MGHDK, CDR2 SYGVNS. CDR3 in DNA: TGTGCCAGCAGTGAACGCGGGGGAGCTATGGGGGAGCAGTACGTC. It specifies CASSERGGAMGEQYV.

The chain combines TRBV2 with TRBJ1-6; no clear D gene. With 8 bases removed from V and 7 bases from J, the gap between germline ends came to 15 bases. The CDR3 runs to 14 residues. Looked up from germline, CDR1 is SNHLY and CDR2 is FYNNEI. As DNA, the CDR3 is TGTGCCAGCCAGCCTCGGACGGGGAATTCACCCCTCCACTTT. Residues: CASQPRTGNSPLHF.

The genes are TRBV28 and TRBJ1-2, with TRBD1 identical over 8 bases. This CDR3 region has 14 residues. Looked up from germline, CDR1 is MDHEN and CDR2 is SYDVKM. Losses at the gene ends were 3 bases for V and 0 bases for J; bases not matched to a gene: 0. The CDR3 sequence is CASSLTGANYGYTF. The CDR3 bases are TGTGCCAGCAGTTTGACAGGGGCTAACTATGGCTACACCTTC.

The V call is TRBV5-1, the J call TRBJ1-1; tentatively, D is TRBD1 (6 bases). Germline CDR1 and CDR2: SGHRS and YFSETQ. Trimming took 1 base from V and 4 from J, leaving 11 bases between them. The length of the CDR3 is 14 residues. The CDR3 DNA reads TGCGCCAGCAGCTTGCGTCAGGGGAGCACTGAAGCTTTCTTT. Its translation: CASSLRQGSTEAFF.

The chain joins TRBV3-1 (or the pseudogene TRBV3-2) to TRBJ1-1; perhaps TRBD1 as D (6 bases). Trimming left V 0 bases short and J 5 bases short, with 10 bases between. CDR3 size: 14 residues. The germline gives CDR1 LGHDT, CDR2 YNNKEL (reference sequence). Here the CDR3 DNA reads TGTGCCAGCAGCCAAGATTGGGGGCTGACTGAAGCTTTCTTT. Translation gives CASSQDWGLTEAFF.

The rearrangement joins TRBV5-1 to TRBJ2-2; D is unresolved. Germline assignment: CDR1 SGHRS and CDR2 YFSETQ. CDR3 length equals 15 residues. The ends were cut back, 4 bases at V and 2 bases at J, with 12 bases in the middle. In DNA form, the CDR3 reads TGCGCCAGCAGCCCCAACAGTATAAACACCGGGGAGCTGTTTTTT. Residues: CASSPNSINTGELFF. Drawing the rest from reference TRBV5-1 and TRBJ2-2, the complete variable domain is KAGVTQTPRYLIKTRGQQVTLSCSPISGHRSVSWYQQTPGQGLQFLFEYFSETQRNKGNFPGRFSGRQFSNSRSEMNVSTLELGDSALYLCASSPNSINTGELFFGEGSRLTVL.